This TCR beta chain was recorded in a study of blood T cell repertoires in COVID-19. Study in general: COVID-19 samples collected from the United States, Italy and Spain covered acute and convalescent phases. PBMCs, B-cell-depleted T cells, or T cells provided the cDNA or gDNA that made up the material.

The junction had 7 bases not matched to a gene; V was cut back by 1 base and J by 9 bases. Germline V gene sequence: CDR1 SEHNR, CDR2 FQNEAQ (reference sequence). The CDR3 has 16 residues. As processed by the authors: Researchers report that nucleated cell counts were estimated from reference gene primer amplification. TCRdb's copy holds only in-frame clones and misses some; the assay was immunoSEQ multiplex PCR. V, J and clone size are those of that table, while D and trimming were read from the DNA. The sample contains about half a million clones, 80% to 90% of which appear only once. Sequencing was carried out using peripheral blood. The sequence derives from a human donor in a cohort sampled during active COVID-19. The genes are TRBV7-9 and TRBJ1-6; TRBD1 matches 9 bases. As DNA, the CDR3 is TGTGCCAGCAGCTTAGGGAGGACAGGGGCTATTTCACCCCTCCACTTT. This gives the protein CASSLGRTGAISPLHF.